This T cell receptor beta chain appears in the sequencing data of a study of T cells after yellow fever vaccination. In the study overall: Preparation of fractions with low cell numbers was performed using SMART-Seq v4 Ultra Low Input.

This clonotype has just a few counts. Its antigen is unknown. Study-wide points: Abundant clonotypes (contaminants from the bulk population) could be present in FACS-sorted repertoires. CD4 and CD8 compartments shared a small share of clonotypes.

TCRdb re-derived calls from the 5' RACE reads in MiXCR, one entry per CDR3 protein. The sample has a few hundred thousand distinct CDR3 sequences; approximately 3.9% are singletons. This receptor was taken from a young man who received the YFV17D yellow fever vaccine. Sequences were derived from PBMCs, sampled on the day of the yellow fever booster vaccination.

CDR3 nucleotide sequence: TGTGCCAGCAGTTACGACCCGGGACAGGGACACAATGAGCAGTTCTTC. Amino acid sequence: CASSYDPGQGHNEQFF. The V and J genes are TRBV6-2 or TRBV6-3 and TRBJ2-1, with 9 bases that match TRBD1. CDR1 is MNHEY, CDR2 SVGEGT, per germline. This CDR3 comprises 16 residues. Germline trimming cut 2 bases from V and 5 bases from J; bases unmatched to any gene: 7.